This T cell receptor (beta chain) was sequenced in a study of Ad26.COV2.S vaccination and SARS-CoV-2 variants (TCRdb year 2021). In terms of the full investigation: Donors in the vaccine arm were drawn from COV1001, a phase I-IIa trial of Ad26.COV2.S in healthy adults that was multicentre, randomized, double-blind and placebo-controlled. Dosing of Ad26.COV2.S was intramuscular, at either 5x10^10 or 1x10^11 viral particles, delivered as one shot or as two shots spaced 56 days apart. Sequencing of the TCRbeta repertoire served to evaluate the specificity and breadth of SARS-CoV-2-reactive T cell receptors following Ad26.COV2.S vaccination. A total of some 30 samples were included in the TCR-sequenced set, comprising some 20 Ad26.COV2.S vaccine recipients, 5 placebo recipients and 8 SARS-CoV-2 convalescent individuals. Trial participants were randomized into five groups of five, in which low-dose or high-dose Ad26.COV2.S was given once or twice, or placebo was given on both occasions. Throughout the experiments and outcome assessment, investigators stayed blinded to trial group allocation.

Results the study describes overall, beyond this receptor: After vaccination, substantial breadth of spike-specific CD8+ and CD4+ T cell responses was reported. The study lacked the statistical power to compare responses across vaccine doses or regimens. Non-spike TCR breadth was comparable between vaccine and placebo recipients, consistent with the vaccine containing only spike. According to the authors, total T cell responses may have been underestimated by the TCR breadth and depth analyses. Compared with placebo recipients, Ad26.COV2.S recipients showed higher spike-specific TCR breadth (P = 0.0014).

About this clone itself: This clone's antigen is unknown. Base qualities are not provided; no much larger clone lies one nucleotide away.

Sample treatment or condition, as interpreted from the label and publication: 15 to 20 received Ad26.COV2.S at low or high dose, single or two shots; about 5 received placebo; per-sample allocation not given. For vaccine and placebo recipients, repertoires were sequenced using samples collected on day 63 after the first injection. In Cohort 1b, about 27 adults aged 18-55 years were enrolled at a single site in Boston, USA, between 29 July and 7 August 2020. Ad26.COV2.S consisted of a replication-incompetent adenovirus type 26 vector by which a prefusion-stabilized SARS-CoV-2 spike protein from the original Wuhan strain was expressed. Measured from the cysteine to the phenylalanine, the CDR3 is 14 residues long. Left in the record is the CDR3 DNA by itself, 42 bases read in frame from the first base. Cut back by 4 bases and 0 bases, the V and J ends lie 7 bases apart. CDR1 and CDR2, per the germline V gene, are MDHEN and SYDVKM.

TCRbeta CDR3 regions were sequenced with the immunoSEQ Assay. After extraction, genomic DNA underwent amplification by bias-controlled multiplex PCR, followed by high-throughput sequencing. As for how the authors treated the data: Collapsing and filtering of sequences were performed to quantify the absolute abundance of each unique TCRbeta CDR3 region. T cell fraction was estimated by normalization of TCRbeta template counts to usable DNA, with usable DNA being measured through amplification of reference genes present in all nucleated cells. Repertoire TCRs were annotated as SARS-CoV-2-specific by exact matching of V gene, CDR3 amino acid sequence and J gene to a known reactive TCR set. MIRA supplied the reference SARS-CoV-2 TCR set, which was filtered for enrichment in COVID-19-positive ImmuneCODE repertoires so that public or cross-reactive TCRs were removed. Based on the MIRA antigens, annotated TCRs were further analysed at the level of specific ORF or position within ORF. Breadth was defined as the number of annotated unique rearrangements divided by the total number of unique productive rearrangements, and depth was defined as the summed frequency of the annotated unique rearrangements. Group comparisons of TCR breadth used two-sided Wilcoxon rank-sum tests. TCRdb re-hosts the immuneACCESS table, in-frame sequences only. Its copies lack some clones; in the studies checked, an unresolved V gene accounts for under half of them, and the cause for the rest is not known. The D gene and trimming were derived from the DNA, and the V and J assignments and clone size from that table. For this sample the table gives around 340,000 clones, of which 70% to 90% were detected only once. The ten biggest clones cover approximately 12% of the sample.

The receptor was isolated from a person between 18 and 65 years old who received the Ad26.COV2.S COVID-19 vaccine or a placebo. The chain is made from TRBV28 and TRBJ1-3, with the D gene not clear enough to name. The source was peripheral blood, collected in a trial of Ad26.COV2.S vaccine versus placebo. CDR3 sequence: CASSSRISGNTIYF. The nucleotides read TGTGCCAGCAGTTCCAGGATCTCTGGAAACACCATATATTTT.